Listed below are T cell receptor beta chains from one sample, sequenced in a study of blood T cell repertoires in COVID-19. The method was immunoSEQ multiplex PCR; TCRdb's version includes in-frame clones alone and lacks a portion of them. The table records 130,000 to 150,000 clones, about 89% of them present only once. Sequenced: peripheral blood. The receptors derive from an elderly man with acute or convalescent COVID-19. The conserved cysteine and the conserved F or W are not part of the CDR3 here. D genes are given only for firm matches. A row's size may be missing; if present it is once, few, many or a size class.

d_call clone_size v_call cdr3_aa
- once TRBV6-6 ASSSRRVNTEAF
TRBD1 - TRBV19 ASSPPSGGRAEQY
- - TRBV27 ASSLSPQANTEAF
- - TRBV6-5 ASRPDWNTGELF
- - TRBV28 ASNQNSDYGYT
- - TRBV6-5 ASSNDRMNTEAF
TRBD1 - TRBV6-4 ASSVEQGVQPQH
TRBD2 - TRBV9 ASSVGTSGGFEQF
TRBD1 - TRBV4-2 ASSQTSDREIDGYT
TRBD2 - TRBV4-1 ASSQVSGSSYNEQF
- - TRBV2 ASRTLSQAPLH
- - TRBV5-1 ASSLDTPYEQY
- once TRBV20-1 SARPGGPLH
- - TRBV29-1 SVRTTQNTGELF
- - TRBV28 ASSLSGFEPQH
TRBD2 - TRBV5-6 ASSPQVLAGYSTDTQY
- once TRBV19 ASSMSGQNNNYGYT
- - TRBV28 ASRGQMNTEAF
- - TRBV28 ASSLPRGGTDTQY
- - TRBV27 ASSLRGDNQPQH
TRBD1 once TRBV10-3 AISPGQELTGYT
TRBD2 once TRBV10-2 ASTPGGATYEQY
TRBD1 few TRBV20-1 SASDRGTKNIQY
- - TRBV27 ASSWALSYEQY
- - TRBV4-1 ASSQETGWVEQF
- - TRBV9 ASSVVGEVGGNTIY
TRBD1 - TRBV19 ASSTRTGTGETQY
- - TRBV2 ASSASGAVDTQY
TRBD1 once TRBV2 ASSYTPGQGTDTQY
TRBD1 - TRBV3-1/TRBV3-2 ASSRGTGVAYEQY
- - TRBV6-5 ASGAPPAYGYT
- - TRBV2 ASNQYRANTGELF
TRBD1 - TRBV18 ASSGGTGYSEKLF
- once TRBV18 ASSTGSGNTIY
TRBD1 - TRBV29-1 SAAGTGNYEQY
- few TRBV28 ASSLKSRQTRPLSTYEQY
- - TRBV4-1 ASSWGVSSYNEQF
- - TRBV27 ASRLGPTGVNTEAF
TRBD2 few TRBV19 ASTSTRAAGGFTGELF
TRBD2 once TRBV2 ASSEIPLAGAYEQY
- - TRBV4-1 ASSQDPGGPYNEQF
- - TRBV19 ASSIVRPEGAF
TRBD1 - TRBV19 ASSMGQDLPYNEQF
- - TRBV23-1 ASSQSIVRGNTEAF
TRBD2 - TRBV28 ASIPFSGGTGKETQY
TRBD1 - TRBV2 ASSRQGNNSPLH
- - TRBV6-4 ASRVSSYNSPLH
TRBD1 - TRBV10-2 ASSSDRAETQY
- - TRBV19 ASSSESYNEQF
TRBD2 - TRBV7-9 ASSLTSTEQF